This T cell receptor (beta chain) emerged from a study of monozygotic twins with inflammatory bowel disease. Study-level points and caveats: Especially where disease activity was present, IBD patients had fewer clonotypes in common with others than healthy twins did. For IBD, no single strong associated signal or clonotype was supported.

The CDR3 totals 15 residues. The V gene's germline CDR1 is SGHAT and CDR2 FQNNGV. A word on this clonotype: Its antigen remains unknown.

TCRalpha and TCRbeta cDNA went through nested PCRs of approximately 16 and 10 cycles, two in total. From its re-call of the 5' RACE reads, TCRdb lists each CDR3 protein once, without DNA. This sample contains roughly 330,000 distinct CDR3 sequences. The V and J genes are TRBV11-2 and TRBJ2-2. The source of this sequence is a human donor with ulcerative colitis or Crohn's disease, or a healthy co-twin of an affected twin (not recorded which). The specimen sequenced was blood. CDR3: CASSSPTHLTGELFF.